This T cell receptor beta chain appears in the sequencing data of a study of spatial heterogeneity in lung cancer. At the level of the study: Consistent detection of more beta-chain than alpha-chain sequences was observed.

Findings and limits, study-wide: Detection of ubiquitous tumor TCRs in blood was higher at resection than follow-up.

Time point: sample taken at primary tumor resection. Whole RNA was taken from tumor, nontumor lung or frozen PBMC; it was then sequenced unsorted. There were 72 donors, all of them untreated patients with early-stage non-small cell lung cancer. TCR cDNA molecules each carried a unique molecular identifier. TCRdb analysed the 5' RACE reads with MiXCR anew, one entry per CDR3 protein. Of about 50,000 distinct CDR3 sequences in the sample, approximately 7.6% were seen once. The ends were cut back, 3 bases at V and 5 bases at J, with 8 bases in the middle. This CDR3 has 14 amino acids. Germline V CDR1 and CDR2: LGHDT, YNNKEL (reference sequence). Many counts were recorded for this clonotype. Its cognate antigen is unknown.

The TCR sequence derives from a female donor with early-stage non-small cell lung cancer. V usage is TRBV3-1 and J usage is TRBJ1-6; no clear D. Specimen: PBMCs, collected at surgery. The chain's CDR3 is CASSQGSDNSPLHF. CDR3 bases: TGTGCCAGCAGCCAGGGAAGTGATAATTCACCCCTCCACTTT. Looking up the rest from reference TRBV3-1 and TRBJ1-6 gives the full variable domain: DTAVSQTPKYLVTQMGNDKSIKCEQNLGHDTMYWYKQDSKKFLKIMFSYNNKELIINETVPNRFSPKSPDKAHLNLHINSLELGDSAVYFCASSQGSDNSPLHFGNGTRLTVT.